These 10 T cell receptor beta chains came from one sample sequenced in a study of blood T cell repertoires in COVID-19. The assay was immunoSEQ multiplex PCR, and TCRdb's table has in-frame clones only and misses some. The sample lists fewer than 120,000 clones; 70% to 90% were seen once. The sequencing input was peripheral blood. The source is a human donor in a cohort sampled during active COVID-19.

The chain employs TRBV28 and TRBJ2-2, with D perhaps TRBD2 (5 bases). Germline CDR1 and CDR2: MDHEN and SYDVKM. This CDR3 contains 15 residues. Trimming removed 8 bases from V and 1 base from J, with 14 bases in between. CDR3 protein: CASGVLGGNTGELFF. Written as DNA, the CDR3 is TGTGCCAGCGGGGTCTTAGGAGGGAACACCGGGGAGCTGTTTTTT.

CDR3 nucleotide sequence: TGTGCCAGCAGTTACCCGGACAGGGGGCAGTACTTC. Translating gives CASSYPDRGQYF. The chain recombines TRBV6-2 or TRBV6-3 with TRBJ2-7; 9 bases fit TRBD1. Losses at the gene ends were 2 bases for V and 9 bases for J; bases not matched to a gene: 2. Germline CDR1 and CDR2: MNHEY and SVGEGT. CDR3 length: 12 amino acids.

V gene TRBV19 combines with J gene TRBJ2-5; 13 bases fit TRBD2. With V trimmed by 3 bases and J by 5 bases, 6 bases remained unmatched. This CDR3 is 16 amino acids long. Per the germline V gene, CDR1 is LNHDA and CDR2 is SQIVND (reference sequence). CDR3 nucleotide sequence: TGTGCCAGTAGTATTGCACTAGCGGGGGGGAGGGAGACCCAGTACTTC. This codes for CASSIALAGGRETQYF.

This clone was seen only once. The CDR3 spells CASSYRTGLRAEAFF. CDR3 sequence (DNA): TGTGCCAGCAGCTATAGAACAGGGCTGCGCGCTGAAGCTTTCTTT. The chain employs TRBV28 and TRBJ1-1, with D maybe TRBD1 (6 bases). CDR1 is MDHEN and CDR2 is SYDVKM in the germline V gene. V was pared by 6 bases and J by 6 bases, with 20 bases between. The CDR3 has 15 amino acids. The full variable domain, rest sourced from reference TRBV28 and TRBJ1-1, is DVKVTQSSRYLVKRTGEKVFLECVQDMDHENMFWYRQDPGLGLRLIYFSYDVKMKEKGDIPEGYSVSREKKERFSLILESASTNQTSMYLCASSYRTGLRAEAFFGQGTRLTVV.

This clone was counted a single time. The V and J genes are TRBV18 and TRBJ1-5, with unresolved D. Deletions cut 3 bases from V and 2 bases from J, with 11 bases between. Germline V gene sequence: CDR1 KGHSH, CDR2 LQKENI. The CDR3 contains 15 residues. CDR3 region: CASSPNPARNQPQHF. The DNA of the CDR3 is TGTGCCAGCTCACCTAATCCCGCGCGCAATCAGCCCCAGCATTTT.

The V and J genes are TRBV2 and TRBJ2-1; a possible D gene is TRBD1 (6 bases). Deletions cut 9 bases from V and 8 bases from J, with 11 bases between. The length of the CDR3 is 11 residues. Germline lookup yields CDR1 SNHLY and CDR2 FYNNEI. The CDR3 sequence is CASIQGYEQFF. The CDR3 DNA is TGTGCCAGTATACAGGGTTATGAGCAGTTCTTC.

V and J are TRBV3-1 (or the pseudogene TRBV3-2) and TRBJ1-2, with 10 bases identical to TRBD1. Germline loops: CDR1 LGHDT, CDR2 YNNKEL (reference sequence). This CDR3 spans 18 amino acids. The trim removed 3 bases at V and 3 bases at J, leaving 13 bases unmatched. The chain's CDR3 is CASSHDPGQGLADYGYTF. DNA for the CDR3: TGTGCCAGCAGCCATGATCCGGGACAGGGGTTGGCGGACTATGGCTACACCTTC.

The chain employs TRBV27 and TRBJ2-2, with 9 bases lining up with TRBD1. J lost 3 bases, V lost 5 bases, and 4 bases had no gene match. The length of the CDR3 is 15 residues. Germline V gene data show CDR1 as MNHEY and CDR2 as SMNVEV (reference sequence). The CDR3 nucleotides read TGTGCCAGCAGTAGCCGGGACAGGGACACCGGGGAGCTGTTTTTT. Translating gives CASSSRDRDTGELFF.

The rearrangement joins TRBV5-1 to TRBJ1-5; D is ambiguous. V was clipped by 1 base and J by 3 bases, with 8 bases between them. This CDR3 has 14 amino acids. Germline CDR1 is SGHRS and CDR2 is YFSETQ. Written as DNA, the CDR3 is TGCGCCAGCAGCTTGAACGGGGACAATCAGCCCCAGCATTTT. Protein sequence: CASSLNGDNQPQHF.

The chain links TRBV18 to TRBJ1-1; D gene unclear. This CDR3 has 15 residues. Germline V lookup: CDR1 KGHSH, CDR2 LQKENI. V gave up 6 bases and J gave up 0 bases, with 14 bases separating them. Written as DNA, the CDR3 is TGTGCCAGCTCCCCAGGCGACATAATGAACACTGAAGCTTTCTTT. It is translated as CASSPGDIMNTEAFF.